These 9 T cell receptor beta chains were sequenced from one sample in a study of T cell responses to AZD1222 COVID-19 vaccine. Sequenced by immunoSEQ multiplex PCR; TCRdb stores in-frame clones only, minus some. The table includes under 45,000 clones, approximately 88% detected once. Sequencing was performed on peripheral blood, taken on day 0 of AZD1222 vaccination. These receptors originate from an adult in good health.

The CDR3 reads CATARRTEETQYF. CDR3 DNA sequence: TGTGCCACGGCGCGAAGGACCGAAGAGACCCAGTACTTC. V usage is TRBV10-3 and J usage is TRBJ2-5; D unresolved. In germline, CDR1 is ENHRY, CDR2 SYGVKD. Trimming pared 10 bases from V and 3 bases from J, leaving 15 bases between. CDR3 size: 13 residues.

The rearrangement links TRBV5-1 to TRBJ2-3; 9 nucleotides match TRBD1. Germline V gives CDR1 SGHRS, CDR2 YFSETQ. V was clipped by 4 bases and J by 3 bases; unmatched bases: 3. The CDR3 contains 14 residues. The CDR3 loop reads CASSEGTGTDTQYF. In nucleotides, the CDR3 is TGCGCCAGCAGCGAGGGGACAGGGACAGATACGCAGTATTTT.

This chain joins TRBV11-2 and TRBJ2-3, with TRBD2 identical over 10 bases. Germline CDR1 reads SGHAT; CDR2 reads FQNNGV. Germline trimming cut 5 bases from V and 6 bases from J; bases unmatched to any gene: 14. The CDR3 spans 17 residues. DNA for the CDR3: TGTGCCAGCAGCGTAGTGTCGGGACTAGCGCTTTCGGATACGCAGTATTTT. Its protein is CASSVVSGLALSDTQYF.

This clone was counted once. V usage is TRBV2 and J usage is TRBJ2-3; the D gene is possibly TRBD2 (6 bases). With 3 bases removed from V and 0 bases from J, the gap between germline ends came to 13 bases. The CDR3 loop spans 16 amino acids. Germline V lookup: CDR1 SNHLY, CDR2 FYNNEI. CDR3 nucleotides: TGTGCCAGCAGTGATGGGTACGGGAGTAGCACAGATACGCAGTATTTT. Protein sequence: CASSDGYGSSTDTQYF.

This sequence joins TRBV7-4 and TRBJ2-3; D unclear. V was clipped by 2 bases and J by 4 bases, with 4 bases between them. This CDR3 spans 12 amino acids. Germline V lookup: CDR1 SGHVT, CDR2 SQSDAQ. Here the CDR3 DNA reads TGTGCCAGCAGCTTAAGATCAGATACGCAGTATTTT. Translation gives CASSLRSDTQYF.

The chain couples TRBV6-1 to TRBJ2-7, with a weak D call TRBD1 (6 bases). Germline V gene lookup returns CDR1 MNHNS and CDR2 SASEGT. The CDR3 runs 15 residues. The V and J ends lost 0 bases and 3 bases respectively, with 12 bases between them. CDR3 residues: CASSEALQGIYEQYF. In DNA form, the CDR3 reads TGTGCCAGCAGTGAAGCGCTGCAGGGGATCTACGAGCAGTACTTC.

This chain links TRBV6-6 with TRBJ2-7; D may be TRBD1 or TRBD2 (5 bases each). The germline V gene encodes CDR1 MNHNY and CDR2 SVGAGI (reference sequence). Trimming left V 2 bases short and J 0 bases short, with 5 bases between. The CDR3 is 13 amino acids. CDR3 loop: CASSYGGSYEQYF. CDR3 nucleotide sequence: TGTGCCAGCAGTTACGGGGGCTCCTACGAGCAGTACTTC.

The genes are TRBV19 and TRBJ1-1; 7 bases are shared with TRBD1. J gave up 1 base and V 4 bases, and 3 bases lay outside the gene matches. CDR3 length: 14 residues. Germline V gene data show CDR1 as LNHDA and CDR2 as SQIVND (reference sequence). CDR3 coding DNA: TGTGCCAGTAGTAGGGACAGAGAGAACACTGAAGCTTTCTTT. This gives the protein CASSRDRENTEAFF.

V and J are TRBV5-4 and TRBJ2-7; D gene uncertain. Germline V CDR1 and CDR2: SGHNT, YYREEE (reference sequence). This CDR3 has 15 residues. The ends were cut back, 5 bases at V and 0 bases at J, with 15 bases in the middle. In nucleotides, the CDR3 is TGTGCCAGCAGTGGACGCGCCGGATCCTCCTACGAGCAGTACTTC. Translation gives CASSGRAGSSYEQYF.